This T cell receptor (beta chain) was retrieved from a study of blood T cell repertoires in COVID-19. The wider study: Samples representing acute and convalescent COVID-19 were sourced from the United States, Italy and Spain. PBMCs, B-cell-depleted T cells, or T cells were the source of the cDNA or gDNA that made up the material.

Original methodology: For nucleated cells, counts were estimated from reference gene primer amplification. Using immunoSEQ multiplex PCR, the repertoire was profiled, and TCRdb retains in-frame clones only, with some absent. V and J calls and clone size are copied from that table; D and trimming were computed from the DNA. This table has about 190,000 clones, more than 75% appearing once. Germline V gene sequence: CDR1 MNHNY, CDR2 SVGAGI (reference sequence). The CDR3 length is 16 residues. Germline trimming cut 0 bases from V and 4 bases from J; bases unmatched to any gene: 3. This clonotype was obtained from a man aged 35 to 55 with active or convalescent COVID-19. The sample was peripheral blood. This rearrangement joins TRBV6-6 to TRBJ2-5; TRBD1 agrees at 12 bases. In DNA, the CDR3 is TGTGCCAGCAGTTACTCGACGGGACAGGGGGCAGAGACCCAGTACTTC. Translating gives CASSYSTGQGAETQYF.